The present T cell receptor beta chain was sequenced within a study of human T cells and chemical hapten exposure. The overall study: Diagnoses of alopecia areata, totalis or universalis occurred in mostly female patients. Study-level results: Patch test score rose with PT1 expanded TCRs, significant at 8, 16, 32, not 4. TCRs above 1 in 1000 frequency stayed constant with DPC sensitization.

Documented time point: patch test 3, about 24 weeks after DPC sensitization. Treatment reported: therapeutic diphenylcyclopropenone sensitization with weekly scalp DPC. This CDR3 contains 14 residues. CDR1 is MDHEN, CDR2 SYDVKM, per germline. V lost 7 bases, J lost 3 bases, and 13 bases lay in between. Regarding this clonotype: Its antigen is as yet unknown.

Library construction involved attaching unique molecular identifiers to individual cDNA molecules, which allowed quantitative, reproducible TCR counting. TCRdb reanalysed the RACE reads using MiXCR and keeps one entry per CDR3 protein. The sample lists about 64,000 distinct CDR3 sequences, about 10% occurring once. This sequence joins TRBV28 and TRBJ1-3; D uncertain. The sample was whole blood, taken in connection with sensitization to the hapten diphenylcyclopropenone (DPC). This sequence was found in a young woman with alopecia areata. Some clones in this sample may be carry-over from other donors' samples. CDR3 in DNA: TGTGCCAGCAACTCGGGCCTTAATGGAAACACCATATATTTT. Protein sequence: CASNSGLNGNTIYF.